The 22 T cell receptor beta chains given below trace back to one sample, sequenced in a study of OX40 agonist ivuxolimab in advanced cancers. Here immunoSEQ multiplex PCR was the method, and the copy in TCRdb shows in-frame clones only, minus some. The sample has 60,000 to 65,000 clones, about 90% seen once; the top ten hold 4.5% to 5.5%. The starting material was CD4+ or CD8+ T cells sorted from blood, obtained in a trial of the OX40 agonist ivuxolimab. These receptors all stem from an adult with an advanced solid tumor such as melanoma, head and neck, liver or kidney cancer.

The genes are TRBV19 and TRBJ2-2; D may be TRBD2 (6 bases). This CDR3 contains 14 residues. V gave up 6 bases and J gave up 4 bases, with 12 bases separating them. CDR1 and CDR2 from the germline V gene are LNHDA and SQIVND (reference sequence). In nucleotides, the CDR3 is TGTGCCAGTAGCCGGGGACTCCTCACCGGGGAGCTGTTTTTT. Encoded protein: CASSRGLLTGELFF.

This chain connects TRBV7-2 to TRBJ2-4, with D hard to call. The CDR3 has 14 residues. Trimming cost V 2 bases and J 1 base, with 6 bases left between them. The germline CDR1 and CDR2 sequences are SGHTA and FQGNSA. For the CDR3, the DNA is TGTGCCAGCAGCTTAAGGTTGGCCAAAAACATTCAGTACTTC. Translating it yields CASSLRLAKNIQYF.

This clone turned up a few times. The V and J genes are TRBV2 and TRBJ2-3; D is undetermined. The CDR3 consists of 13 residues. Trimming took 4 bases from V and 5 from J, leaving 10 bases between them. CDR1 and CDR2 (germline): SNHLY, FYNNEI. The CDR3: CASSGRDGDTQYF. The CDR3 nucleotides are TGTGCCAGCAGTGGGCGTGATGGAGATACGCAGTATTTT.

This sequence joins TRBV5-1 and TRBJ1-1, with D possibly matching TRBD1 (6 bases). The CDR3 is 15 amino acids. Germline-derived CDR1 and CDR2 are SGHRS and YFSETQ. V gave up 0 bases and J gave up 0 bases, with 9 bases separating them. CDR3: CASSLEQGMNTEAFF. The CDR3 DNA is TGCGCCAGCAGCTTGGAGCAGGGGATGAACACTGAAGCTTTCTTT.

The rearrangement joins TRBV5-1 to TRBJ1-1, with a possible D match to TRBD1 (5 bases). Germline assignment: CDR1 SGHRS and CDR2 YFSETQ. CDR3 length: 14 amino acids. V lost 0 bases and J lost 0, with 6 bases in between. In DNA form, the CDR3 reads TGCGCCAGCAGCTTGGGACAGATGAACACTGAAGCTTTCTTT. Encoded protein: CASSLGQMNTEAFF.

J is TRBJ2-1 and V is TRBV20-1, with D tentatively TRBD1 (6 bases). CDR1 and CDR2 from the germline V gene are DFQATT and SNEGSKA (reference sequence). The ends were cut back, 3 bases at V and 6 bases at J, with 6 bases in the middle. The CDR3 length is 11 residues. In DNA, the CDR3 is TGCAGTGCTAGCAGGGGCAATGAGCAGTTCTTC. Protein: CSASRGNEQFF.

This clone was found once. The gene calls are TRBV12-5 and TRBJ1-2, with TRBD1 as a possible D gene (6 bases). This CDR3 has 15 amino acids. V was shortened by 2 bases and J by 8 bases, with 18 bases between the two germline ends. Germline loops: CDR1 LGHNT, CDR2 FRNRAP. CDR3 sequence (DNA): TGTGCTAGTGGTTTGCCACAGGGATTTTTAGGGGGCTACACCTTC. This translates into CASGLPQGFLGGYTF. Full variable domain (outside the CDR3, taken from reference TRBV12-5 and TRBJ1-2): DARVTQTPRHKVTEMGQEVTMRCQPILGHNTVFWYRQTMMQGLELLAYFRNRAPLDDSGMPKDRFSAEMPDATLATLKIQPSEPRDSAVYFCASGLPQGFLGGYTFGSGTRLTVV.

This sequence joins TRBV11-2 and TRBJ2-1; unclear D gene. CDR1 and CDR2 (germline): SGHAT, FQNNGV. Trimming took 0 bases from V and 15 from J, leaving 9 bases between them. The CDR3 sequence is 11 residues long. CDR3 nucleotide sequence: TGTGCCAGCAGCTTAGATGTAGTTAGGTTCTTC. Protein: CASSLDVVRFF.

This chain uses TRBV7-3 with TRBJ2-1, with 8 bases aligning to TRBD2. This CDR3 is 13 amino acids long. J gave up 10 bases and V 2 bases, and 4 bases lay outside the gene matches. Germline V lookup: CDR1 SGHTA, CDR2 FQGTGA. DNA for the CDR3: TGTGCCAGCAGCTTAGCGGGAGGTGGGGAGCAGTTCTTC. Translation: CASSLAGGGEQFF.

The J gene is TRBJ2-3, the V gene TRBV7-4, with 13 positions matching TRBD2. The CDR3 consists of 18 residues. V lost 2 bases to trimming and J lost 0 bases; unmatched junction nucleotides: 5. Looked up from germline, CDR1 is SGHVT and CDR2 is SQSDAQ. The CDR3 DNA reads TGTGCCAGCAGCTTAAAATTGGGACTAGCGGGGAGCACAGATACGCAGTATTTT. This translates into CASSLKLGLAGSTDTQYF.

V is TRBV30 and J is TRBJ2-7, with D uncertain. CDR1 and CDR2 from the germline V gene are GTSNPN and SVGIG (reference sequence). This CDR3 region has 14 residues. V lost 3 bases to trimming and J lost 4 bases, with 16 bases between them. The CDR3 loop reads CAWSDPPELYEQYF. Here the CDR3 DNA reads TGTGCCTGGAGCGACCCCCCAGAGTTATACGAGCAGTACTTC.

This chain connects TRBV5-1 to TRBJ2-1; a weak D match, TRBD1 (5 bases). Germline V gene data show CDR1 as SGHRS and CDR2 as YFSETQ. The V gene lost 4 bases and the J gene lost 1 base, with 15 bases spanning the gap. The CDR3 has 16 amino acids. The CDR3 nucleotides read TGCGCCAGCAGCCCTCCAGGCCACAGGTCCTACAATGAGCAGTTCTTC. Amino acid sequence: CASSPPGHRSYNEQFF.

This clone was seen a handful of times. This chain joins TRBV5-4 and TRBJ2-2; 8 bases map to TRBD2. CDR3 length equals 13 residues. The V and J ends lost 4 bases and 9 bases, in that order; junction bases with no gene match: 5. Germline assignment: CDR1 SGHNT and CDR2 YYREEE (reference sequence). The CDR3 nucleotides read TGTGCCAGCAGCCTAGCGGGTACTCGGGAGCTGTTTTTT. Protein sequence: CASSLAGTRELFF.

The rearrangement links TRBV5-1 to TRBJ2-3; tentatively, D is TRBD2 (6 bases). CDR1 is SGHRS and CDR2 is YFSETQ in the germline V gene. V dropped 4 bases and J dropped 0 bases, with 12 bases sitting between them. The CDR3 sequence is 15 residues long. The CDR3 sequence: CASSRDWRSTDTQYF. In DNA form, the CDR3 reads TGCGCCAGCAGCCGGGACTGGCGAAGCACAGATACGCAGTATTTT.

This rearrangement joins TRBV10-1 to TRBJ2-7, with D possibly being TRBD1 (5 bases). The CDR3 sequence is 14 residues long. V was cut by 4 bases and J by 6 bases, with 16 bases left in between. CDR1 WNHNN and CDR2 SYGVQD come from the germline V gene (reference sequence). The chain's CDR3 is CASSGAGKMREQYF. The DNA of the CDR3 is TGCGCCAGCAGTGGCGCAGGGAAAATGCGCGAGCAGTACTTC.

This clone was detected only once. The chain uses TRBV28 and TRBJ2-5, with TRBD2 matching 12 bases. Looked up from germline, CDR1 is MDHEN and CDR2 is SYDVKM. V was clipped by 2 bases and J by 5 bases; unmatched bases: 9. The length of the CDR3 is 17 residues. CDR3 nucleotide sequence: TGTGCCAGCAGTTTAAGACTAGCGGGAGCGTCCGTGGAGACCCAGTACTTC. Protein product: CASSLRLAGASVETQYF.

A single count supports this clone. The rearrangement links TRBV5-1 to TRBJ2-1; D call uncertain. The CDR3 sequence is 14 residues long. Per germline, CDR1 SGHRS and CDR2 YFSETQ. Trimming pared 4 bases from V and 7 bases from J, leaving 15 bases between. The DNA of the CDR3 is TGCGCCAGCAGCCCGGAGACCGTATCGAATGAGCAGTTCTTC. Translating gives CASSPETVSNEQFF.

This clone appeared a few times. The genes are TRBV30 and TRBJ2-7, with D tentatively TRBD1 (5 bases). There are 14 residues in the CDR3. Germline lookup yields CDR1 GTSNPN and CDR2 SVGIG (reference sequence). V lost 2 bases to trimming and J lost 7 bases, with 18 bases between them. CDR3 sequence: CAWSLGQYSGEQYF. The CDR3 DNA reads as TGTGCCTGGAGTCTAGGGCAGTACTCAGGGGAGCAGTACTTC.

The chain uses TRBV5-1 and TRBJ1-2; 9 bases are shared with TRBD1. V lost 0 bases and J lost 5; bases outside the gene matches: 8. CDR1 and CDR2 (germline): SGHRS, YFSETQ. The CDR3 is made up of 16 amino acids. The CDR3 coding sequence is TGCGCCAGCAGCTTGGCGATCGGACAGGGGAAATATGGCTACACCTTC. This encodes CASSLAIGQGKYGYTF.

This rearrangement joins TRBV9 to TRBJ1-3; D is unresolved. This CDR3 comprises 15 residues. Trimming removed 3 bases at V and 3 bases at J, with 13 bases between. Germline V CDR1 and CDR2: SGDLS, YYNGEE. The CDR3 DNA reads TGTGCCAGCAGCGCCGCCCGGTCTTATGGAAACACCATATATTTT. It encodes CASSAARSYGNTIYF.

The chain uses TRBV6-5 and TRBJ2-5; D may be TRBD1 or TRBD2 (7 bases each). The V end lost 6 bases, the J end lost 5 bases, and 19 bases lay between the germline ends. Looked up from germline, CDR1 is MNHEY and CDR2 is SVGAGI. This CDR3 has 15 residues. The CDR3 region is CASSQQGRATETQYF. In DNA, the CDR3 is TGTGCCAGCAGCCAACAGGGGAGGGCTACGGAGACCCAGTACTTC.

This rearrangement joins TRBV29-1 to TRBJ2-7, with D tentatively TRBD1 (7 bases). Germline CDR1 is SQVTM and CDR2 is ANQGSEA. This CDR3 has 13 residues. V lost 4 bases and J lost 0, with 10 bases in between. CDR3 protein: CSVGGDSSYEQYF. The CDR3 nucleotides are TGCAGCGTTGGGGGGGACAGCTCCTACGAGCAGTACTTC.